A selection of T cell receptor beta chains follows, all from one sample in a study of regulatory T cells in long-lasting Graves disease. TCRdb processed the multiplex PCR reads anew with MiXCR; each CDR3 protein has one entry. The profile shows more than 350,000 distinct CDR3 sequences, around a fifth of them singletons. Sample: peripheral blood mononuclear cells (PBMCs), taken when the disease was refractory, from a patient treated with antithyroid drugs. These receptors originate from a female donor with Graves disease. The CDR3 runs from the conserved cysteine through the conserved F or W.

J | V | length | CDR3
TRBJ2-5 | TRBV5-4 | 14 | CASSSKDRQETQYF
TRBJ1-1 | TRBV30 | 10 | CASEYTEAFF
TRBJ2-5 | TRBV7-9 | 19 | CASTHQTLGEGIRQETQYF
TRBJ2-3 | TRBV15 | 14 | CATSRAGGPDTQYF
TRBJ2-7 | TRBV19 | 16 | CASSPSGLAGAPGQYF
TRBJ2-7 | TRBV5-1 | 14 | CASSLRSDSYEQYF
TRBJ2-7 | TRBV12-3/TRBV12-4 | 13 | CASSPQGPYGQYF
TRBJ1-1 | TRBV6-5 | 15 | CASSYDAGKNTEAFF
TRBJ2-7 | TRBV20-1 | 15 | CSATGLAGAYYEQYF
TRBJ2-2 | TRBV5-4 | 17 | CASSTSGRAGVTGELFF